This T cell receptor (beta chain) was recovered during a study of T cells after yellow fever vaccination. Study at large: Preparation of the low-cell-number fractions used SMART-Seq v4 Ultra Low Input.

Germline V gene sequence: CDR1 SGHRS, CDR2 YFSETQ. This CDR3 region has 13 residues. Between the trimmed V and J ends, which lost 2 bases and 3 bases, there was a span of 9 bases. The study's findings and limits: Of the clonotypes, a small share occurred in both CD4 and CD8 compartments.

Note on this clonotype: Its specificity is unknown.

A universal primer site and UMIs were added as TCR cDNA was made by 5'RACE template switching. TCRdb passed the 5' RACE reads through MiXCR, listing each CDR3 protein once. The sample shows roughly 350,000 distinct CDR3 sequences, 4.1% of them seen only once. This specimen consisted of PBMCs, obtained 5 days after the yellow fever booster vaccination. The chain recombines TRBV5-1 with TRBJ2-7; D not certain. The receptor's source is a man aged 18 to 35 who received the YFV17D yellow fever vaccine. CDR3 bases: TGCGCCAGCAGCTTCGGGCAGAACTACGAGCAGTACTTC. Translated: CASSFGQNYEQYF.